What follows is one TCR beta chain and its context. This clone's antigen is unknown. Base-call qualities are not available, and no considerably larger clone is one nucleotide away. The CDR3 regions of human TCRbeta chains were subjected to immunosequencing. The authors' analysis ran thus. Repertoire TCRs were matched against a reference library of SARS-CoV-2-specific TCRs generated with the MIRA antigen-specificity platform. Breadth was defined as the fraction of unique TCRs that were SARS-CoV-2-associated. Depth was defined as the fraction of total T cells that were SARS-CoV-2-associated. Each spike-specific TCR was assigned to its reactive spike region and to a CD4 or CD8 class using the MIRA data. Log10-transformed breadth and depth values were compared by one-way ANOVA with Sidak's multiple comparisons tests. Here the immuneACCESS table is served through TCRdb, limited to in-frame sequences with V and J called. Missing clones are a known gap in these copies; in checked studies unresolved V genes cover under half, and the rest lacks a known reason. D and trimming come from the DNA, and the V and J calls and clone size come from that table. Counted in this sample were roughly 100,000 clones; around 84% of them appeared once. Roughly 1.4% of the sample is in the top ten clones.

What the time point label conveys for this sample: baseline before first vaccination. Vaccinee samples came from UK trials COV001 and COV002, including a single-blind randomized controlled phase 2/3 trial of AZD1222 (ChAdOx1 nCoV-19) in healthy adults. Trial participant PBMC samples were collected at day 0 and day 28 after the second dose for TCRbeta chain sequencing. The data are from a study of T cell responses to AZD1222 COVID-19 vaccine (dated by TCRdb to the early 2020s). About the full investigation: AZD1222 recipients whose second dose came at about 4 weeks and those whose second dose came at about 12 weeks were combined into one group, since spike-specific TCR depth and breadth did not differ between the two schedules. A total of approximately 250 trial participants underwent TCR sequencing, of whom about 200 had received two doses of AZD1222 and some 25 had received two doses of the MenACWY control vaccine. Trial participants were enrolled into age subgroups of 18-55, 56-69 and 70-plus years, which contained approximately 150, 30 and 60 TCR-sequenced participants, respectively.

Germline trimming: 5 bases from V, 2 bases from J; junction bases outside gene matches: 5. The CDR3, cysteine through phenylalanine, is 15 amino acids long. Left in the record is the CDR3 DNA by itself, 45 bases read in frame from the first base. CDR1 MDHEN and CDR2 SYDVKM were looked up in the germline V gene. Points the paper makes about the study in general: Most participants were white British and females outnumbered males, and the authors suggested that clonal diversity may have been underestimated. Because no samples from the day 14 peak response were available, repertoires could be characterized only after the peak T cell response. In the small 56-69-year group, the increase in depth fell short of significance, most likely because of low power. Reportedly, almost half of the unique spike-specific TCRs recognized epitopes lying outside the regions that are mutated in the B.1.351 and B.1.1.7 variants. Conclusions about previously exposed vaccinees are limited because only five or six AZD1222 recipients were SARS-CoV-2 seropositive at baseline. After two AZD1222 doses, spike-specific TCR breadth and depth were significantly higher than at day 0 and than in MenACWY recipients. Vaccine-associated CD4 TCRs spanned the whole spike protein, with dominant responses in regions 160-218 and 743-854.

Material: peripheral blood, obtained on day 0 of AZD1222 vaccination. The TCR sequence derives from an adult in good health. The rearrangement joined TRBV28 to TRBJ2-7, and 11 bases in between align with TRBD2. DNA sequence: TGTGCCAGCAGTGAGATACTAGCGGGAGCCTACGAGCAGTACTTC. This codes for CASSEILAGAYEQYF.